This TCR beta chain was identified during a study of cytomegalovirus exposure and HLA in healthy donors. Study results and caveats: Reports described diagnosis of cytomegalovirus status by the classifier as highly specific and sensitive. TCR beta chains associated with HLA were, in a later analysis, more clonally expanded than equally common others. A cluster of highly shared sequence variants was likely a sequencing artifact.

The CDR3 consists of 10 residues. V was pared by 5 bases and J by 13 bases, with 11 bases between. Germline assignment: CDR1 MNHNS and CDR2 SASEGT. PCR amplification relied on 60 Vbeta primers (plus 13 Jbeta primers). The method was immunoSEQ multiplex PCR; TCRdb's version includes in-frame clones alone and lacks a portion of them. The data show approximately 150,000 clones, around 72% seen once. Concerning this clone: The antigen is unknown.

Sequenced: PBMCs. The sequence was obtained from a woman between 18 and 30 years old in good health and CMV-seronegative. The V gene is TRBV6-1, the J gene TRBJ1-1; TRBD1 might be the D (6 bases). The CDR3 spells CASSPGAGFF. The CDR3, as DNA: TGTGCCAGCAGTCCAGGGGCCGGTTTCTTT.